These T cell receptor beta chains were read from a single sample in a study of regulatory T cells in long-lasting Graves disease. One entry per CDR3 protein, called by TCRdb with MiXCR from the multiplex PCR reads. Of hundreds of thousands of distinct CDR3 sequences listed, less than 20% are singletons. The sample consisted of peripheral blood mononuclear cells (PBMCs), taken when the disease was refractory, from a patient treated with antithyroid drugs. These receptors came from a female donor with Graves disease. The CDR3 runs from the conserved cysteine through the conserved F or W. Clone size appears in some rows only: once, few, many, or a class for an expanded clone.

J gene,clone size,V gene,CDR3 protein
TRBJ1-5,few,TRBV19,CASSMNIYQPQHF
TRBJ1-4,few,TRBV7-9,CASSLSSGGYEKLFF
TRBJ2-3,-,TRBV12-3/TRBV12-4,CASKPTGRYTQYF
TRBJ1-4,-,TRBV18,CAGSFNGQGEKLFF
TRBJ2-7,few,TRBV2,CASRPGLTGYEQYF
TRBJ2-5,few,TRBV7-2,CASSLVAGARETQYF
TRBJ2-7,many,TRBV20-1,CSARLRDYEQYF
TRBJ2-7,many,TRBV28,CASSPLKKGISSYEQYF
TRBJ2-7,-,TRBV11-2,CASSSLTSGEQCF
TRBJ2-2,few,TRBV28,CASSRLGTSGYYTGELFF
TRBJ2-2,few,TRBV11-2,CASSLVLQSTGELFF
TRBJ2-7,-,TRBV7-2,CASSLSSLMYEQYF
TRBJ2-7,-,TRBV20-1,CSATGASYEQYF
TRBJ2-1,many,TRBV12-3/TRBV12-4,CASSYRRGPPNEQFF
TRBJ1-1,few,TRBV7-9,CASSPGGMAFF
TRBJ2-5,-,TRBV5-1,CASSAGLAGVPSGETQYF
TRBJ1-1,-,TRBV19,CASSIVTDRVAAFF
TRBJ1-3,-,TRBV6-1,CASVEYSGNTIYF
TRBJ1-4,few,TRBV6-1,CASSDSLWEKLFF
TRBJ2-2,-,TRBV20-1,CSAREERRGPNTGELFF
TRBJ2-7,many,TRBV10-3,CAISESRAAYEQYF
TRBJ2-5,-,TRBV3-1,CASRAQSGTQYF
TRBJ1-1,-,TRBV12-5,CASGSQGNTEAFF
TRBJ2-5,-,TRBV5-1,CASSTAIHQETQYF
TRBJ1-1,few,TRBV9,CASDRAPGTEAFF
TRBJ2-5,-,TRBV20-1,CSAHRGQQTQYF
TRBJ1-4,many,TRBV28,CASSLGAVYNEKLFF
TRBJ2-2,few,TRBV20-1,CSARGIRRLAGMNTGELFF
TRBJ2-7,-,TRBV28,CASSVAGTGLHEQYF
TRBJ2-7,-,TRBV27,CASRPVGLLYEQYF
TRBJ1-1,-,TRBV12-3/TRBV12-4,CASSLDRLLAEAFF
TRBJ2-5,-,TRBV6-2/TRBV6-3,CASSPPWHQETQYF
TRBJ1-4,-,TRBV18,CASSPGRVHEKLFF
TRBJ2-5,many,TRBV12-3/TRBV12-4,CASTPSSGSGGTQYF
TRBJ2-5,many,TRBV15,CATSRDRGREETQYF
TRBJ1-5,-,TRBV19,CASIGQGGSNQPQHF
TRBJ2-7,many,TRBV12-3/TRBV12-4,CASSPEAYEQYF
TRBJ2-7,many,TRBV11-2,CASSPSDYEQYF